This entry features one T cell receptor beta chain sequence. What it binds is not known. Assay: immunoSEQ multiplex PCR; the TCRdb copy retains only in-frame clones and omits some. This repertoire shows more than 60,000 clones, 84% found once; its top ten account for approximately 30%. Patients who had autoimmune disease history or got systemic immunosuppression were left out. The data were taken from a study of OX40 agonist ivuxolimab in advanced cancers. Study findings and constraints: Circulating CD4+ and CD8+ T cells showed clonal expansion by week 6 at 0.1 to 3.0 mg/kg. Compared with CD4+, CD8+ T cells on average had more expanded clones.

The V and J ends lost 5 bases and 8 bases, in that order; junction bases with no gene match: 8. The CDR3 has 13 residues. Germline V lookup: CDR1 SGHTA, CDR2 FQGNSA. The rearrangement links TRBV7-2 to TRBJ1-2; 7 bases line up with TRBD1. Specimen: CD4+ or CD8+ T cells sorted from blood, collected in a trial of the OX40 agonist ivuxolimab. The receptor was isolated from an adult with an advanced solid tumor such as melanoma, head and neck, liver or kidney cancer. CDR3 nucleotides: TGTGCCAGCAGCATTCTACAGGGGAGAGGCTACACCTTC. This encodes CASSILQGRGYTF.